This T cell receptor (beta chain) was retrieved from a study of regulatory T cells in long-lasting Graves disease. Overall study findings and caveats: Patients whose Graves' disease persisted exhibited lower TCR diversity than those newly diagnosed.

The sample's time point: newly diagnosed GD, antithyroid drugs for less than 3 months. The authors made the TCR library using RNA they extracted from PBMCs. This CDR3 spans 11 amino acids. The V and J ends lost 6 bases and 8 bases respectively, with 10 bases between them. Sequencing libraries for TCR beta were prepared with iRepertoire HTBI primers and Arm-PCR of CDR3 regions. TCRdb redid the calling of the multiplex PCR reads with MiXCR, one entry per CDR3 protein. The data show 360,000 or so distinct CDR3 sequences, 12% seen once. This clonotype was counted between two and nine times. The antigen is not known. This same sample was also taken into another study, of T cells in Graves' hyperthyroidism and ophthalmopathy.

The material was peripheral blood mononuclear cells (PBMCs), obtained at new diagnosis, from a patient treated with antithyroid drugs. The TCR comes from a woman aged 18-29 years with Graves disease. The chain combines TRBV12-3 or TRBV12-4 with TRBJ1-2; D gene ambiguous. Here the CDR3 reads CASSRSRGYTF. The DNA for the CDR3 is TGTGCCAGCAGCCGAAGCCGGGGCTACACCTTC.